This paragraph reports one TCR beta chain. The data originate from a study of blood T cell repertoires in COVID-19. Study details: The study drew acute and convalescent COVID-19 samples from the United States, Italy and Spain.

Produced via immunoSEQ multiplex PCR; TCRdb's table is partial and in-frame only. The table has approximately 200,000 clones, around 88% seen once; the top ten hold around 1.4%. There are 17 residues in the CDR3. Trimming took 1 base from V and 0 from J, leaving 13 bases between them. The germline CDR1 and CDR2 sequences are MDHEN and SYDVKM. The sample taken for sequencing was peripheral blood. The genes are TRBV28 and TRBJ1-5; D may be TRBD1 (5 bases). This TCR was recovered from a man younger than 30 with active or convalescent COVID-19. The CDR3 DNA follows: TGTGCCAGCAGTTTATTATTTCCGGGGGATAGCAATCAGCCCCAGCATTTT. Translating gives CASSLLFPGDSNQPQHF.